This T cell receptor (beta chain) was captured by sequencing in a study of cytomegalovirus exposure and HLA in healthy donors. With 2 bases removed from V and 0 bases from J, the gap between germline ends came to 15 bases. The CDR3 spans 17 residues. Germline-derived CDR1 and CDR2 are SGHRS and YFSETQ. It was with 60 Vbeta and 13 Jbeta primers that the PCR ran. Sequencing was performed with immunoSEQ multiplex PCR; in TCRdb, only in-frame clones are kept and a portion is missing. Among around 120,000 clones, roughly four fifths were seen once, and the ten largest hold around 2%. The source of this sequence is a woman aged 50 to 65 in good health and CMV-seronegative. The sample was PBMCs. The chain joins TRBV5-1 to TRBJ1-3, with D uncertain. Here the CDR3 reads CASSLTLQKSSGNTIYF. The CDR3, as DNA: TGCGCCAGCAGCTTAACCCTACAGAAGAGCTCTGGAAACACCATATATTTT.